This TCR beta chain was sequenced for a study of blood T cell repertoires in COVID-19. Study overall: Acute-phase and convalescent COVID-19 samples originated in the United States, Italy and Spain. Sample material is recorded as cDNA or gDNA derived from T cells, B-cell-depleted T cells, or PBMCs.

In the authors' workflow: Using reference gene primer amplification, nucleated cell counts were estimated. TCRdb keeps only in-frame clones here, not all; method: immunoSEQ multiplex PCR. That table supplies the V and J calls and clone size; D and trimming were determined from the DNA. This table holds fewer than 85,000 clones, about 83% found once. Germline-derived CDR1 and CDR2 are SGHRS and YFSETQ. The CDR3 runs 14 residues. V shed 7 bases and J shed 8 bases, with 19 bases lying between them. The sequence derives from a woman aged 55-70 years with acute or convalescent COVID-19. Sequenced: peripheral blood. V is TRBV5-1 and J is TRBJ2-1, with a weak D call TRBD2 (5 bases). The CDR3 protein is CASRGSHGLDEQFF. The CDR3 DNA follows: TGCGCCAGCCGAGGGTCCCACGGCTTGGATGAGCAGTTCTTC. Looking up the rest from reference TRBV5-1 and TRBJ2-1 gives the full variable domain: KAGVTQTPRYLIKTRGQQVTLSCSPISGHRSVSWYQQTPGQGLQFLFEYFSETQRNKGNFPGRFSGRQFSNSRSEMNVSTLELGDSALYLCASRGSHGLDEQFFGPGTRLTVL.